The entry below gives a single T cell receptor (beta chain) sequence along with its context. This CDR3 has 15 amino acids. Trimming shortened V by 1 base and J by 1 base, and 8 bases separated the two germline ends. Germline V gene sequence: CDR1 LGHDT, CDR2 YNNKEL (reference sequence). The source of the sample is a study of blood T cell repertoires in COVID-19. Overall study: Samples taken during acute and convalescent COVID-19 were collected in the United States, Italy and Spain. PBMCs, B-cell-depleted T cells, or T cells provided the cDNA or gDNA that made up the material.

Per the authors' pipeline: Scientists estimated how many nucleated cells there were by amplifying reference gene primers. Using immunoSEQ multiplex PCR, the repertoire was profiled, and TCRdb retains in-frame clones only, with some absent. Clone size and the V and J calls come from that table; the DNA yielded D and trimming. The sample consists of roughly 50,000 clones, over 65% of them appearing once. The receptor's source is a human donor in a cohort sampled during active COVID-19. Sequencing was performed on peripheral blood. This chain joins TRBV3-1 (or the pseudogene TRBV3-2) and TRBJ1-5; D is undetermined. The CDR3 nucleotides are TGTGCCAGCAGCCAAGGGGTCAGGAGCAATCAGCCCCAGCATTTT. Translation gives CASSQGVRSNQPQHF.